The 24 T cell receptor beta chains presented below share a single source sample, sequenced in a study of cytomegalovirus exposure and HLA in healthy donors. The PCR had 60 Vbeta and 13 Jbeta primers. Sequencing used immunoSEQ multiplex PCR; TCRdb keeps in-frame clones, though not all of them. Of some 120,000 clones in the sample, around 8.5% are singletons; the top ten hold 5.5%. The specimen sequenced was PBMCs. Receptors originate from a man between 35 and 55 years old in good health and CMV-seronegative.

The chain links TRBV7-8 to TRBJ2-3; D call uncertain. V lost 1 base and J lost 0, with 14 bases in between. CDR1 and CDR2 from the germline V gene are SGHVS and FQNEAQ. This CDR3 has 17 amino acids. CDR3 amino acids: CASSLDGATASTDTQYF. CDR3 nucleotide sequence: TGTGCCAGCAGCTTAGATGGAGCAACGGCTAGCACAGATACGCAGTATTTT. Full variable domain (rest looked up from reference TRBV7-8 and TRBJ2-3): GAGVSQSPRYKVAKRGQDVALRCDPISGHVSLFWYQQALGQGPEFLTYFQNEAQLDKSGLPSDRFFAERPEGSVSTLKIQRTQQEDSAVYLCASSLDGATASTDTQYFGPGTRLTVL.

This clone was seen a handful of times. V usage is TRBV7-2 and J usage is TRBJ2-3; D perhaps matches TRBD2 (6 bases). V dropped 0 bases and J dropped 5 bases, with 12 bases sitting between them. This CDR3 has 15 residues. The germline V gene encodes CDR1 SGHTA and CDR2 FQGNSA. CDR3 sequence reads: CASSLAGVEGDTQYF. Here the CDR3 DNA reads TGTGCCAGCAGCTTAGCGGGGGTGGAGGGAGATACGCAGTATTTT.

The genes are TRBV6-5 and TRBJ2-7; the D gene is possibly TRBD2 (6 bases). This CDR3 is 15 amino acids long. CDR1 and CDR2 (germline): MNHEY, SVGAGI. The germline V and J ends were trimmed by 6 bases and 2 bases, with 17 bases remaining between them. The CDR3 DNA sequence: TGTGCCAGCAGCCTGGCTGGGACTTACCCCTACGAGCAGTACTTC. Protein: CASSLAGTYPYEQYF.

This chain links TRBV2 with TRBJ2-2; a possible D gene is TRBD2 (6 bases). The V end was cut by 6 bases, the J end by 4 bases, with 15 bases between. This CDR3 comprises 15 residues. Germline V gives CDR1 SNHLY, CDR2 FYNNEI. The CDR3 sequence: CASRKEGLITGELFF. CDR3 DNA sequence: TGTGCCAGCAGGAAAGAGGGACTCATCACCGGGGAGCTGTTTTTT.

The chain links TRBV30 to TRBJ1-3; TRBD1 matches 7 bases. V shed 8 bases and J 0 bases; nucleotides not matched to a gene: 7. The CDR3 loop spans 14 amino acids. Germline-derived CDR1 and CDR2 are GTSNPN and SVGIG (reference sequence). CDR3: CAVTRDSSGNTIYF. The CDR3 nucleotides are TGTGCCGTAACCCGGGACAGCTCTGGAAACACCATATATTTT.

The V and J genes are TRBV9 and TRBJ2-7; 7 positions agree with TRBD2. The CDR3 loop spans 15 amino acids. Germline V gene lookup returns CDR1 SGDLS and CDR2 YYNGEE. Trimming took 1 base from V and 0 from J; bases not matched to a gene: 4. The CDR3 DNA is TGTGCCAGCAGCGTAACTAGCGCCAGCTCCTACGAGCAGTACTTC. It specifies CASSVTSASSYEQYF.

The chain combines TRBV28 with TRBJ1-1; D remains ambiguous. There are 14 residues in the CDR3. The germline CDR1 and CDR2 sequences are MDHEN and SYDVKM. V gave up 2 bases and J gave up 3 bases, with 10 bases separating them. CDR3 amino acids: CASSLGGGYTEAFF. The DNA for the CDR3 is TGTGCCAGCAGTTTAGGTGGCGGTTACACTGAAGCTTTCTTT.

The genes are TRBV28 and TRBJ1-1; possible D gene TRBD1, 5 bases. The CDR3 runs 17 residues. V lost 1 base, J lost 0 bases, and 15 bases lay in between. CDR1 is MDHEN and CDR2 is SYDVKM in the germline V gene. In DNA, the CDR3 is TGTGCCAGCAGTTTATCTTCCCGACAGATCATGAACACTGAAGCTTTCTTT. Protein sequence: CASSLSSRQIMNTEAFF. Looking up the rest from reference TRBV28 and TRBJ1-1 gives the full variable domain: DVKVTQSSRYLVKRTGEKVFLECVQDMDHENMFWYRQDPGLGLRLIYFSYDVKMKEKGDIPEGYSVSREKKERFSLILESASTNQTSMYLCASSLSSRQIMNTEAFFGQGTRLTVV.

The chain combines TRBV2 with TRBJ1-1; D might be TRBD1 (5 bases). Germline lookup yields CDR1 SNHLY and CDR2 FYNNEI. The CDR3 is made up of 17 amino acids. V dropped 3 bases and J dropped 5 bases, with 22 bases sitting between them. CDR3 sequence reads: CASSEPGLLTLRTEAFF. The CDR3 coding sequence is TGTGCCAGCAGTGAGCCGGGACTTCTGACCCTCCGGACTGAAGCTTTCTTT.

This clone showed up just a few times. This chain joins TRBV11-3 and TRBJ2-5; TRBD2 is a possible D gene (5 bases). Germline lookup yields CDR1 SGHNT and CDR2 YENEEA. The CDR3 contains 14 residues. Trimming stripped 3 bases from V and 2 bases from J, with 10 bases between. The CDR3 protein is CASSFGTGQETQYF. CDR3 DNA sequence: TGTGCCAGCAGCTTCGGTACGGGACAAGAGACCCAGTACTTC.

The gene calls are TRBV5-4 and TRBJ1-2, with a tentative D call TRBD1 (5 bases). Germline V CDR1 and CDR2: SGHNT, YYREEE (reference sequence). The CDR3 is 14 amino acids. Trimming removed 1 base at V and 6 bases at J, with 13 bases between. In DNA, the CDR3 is TGTGCCAGCAGCTTGATCACAGGTGGTAATGGCTACACCTTC. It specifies CASSLITGGNGYTF.

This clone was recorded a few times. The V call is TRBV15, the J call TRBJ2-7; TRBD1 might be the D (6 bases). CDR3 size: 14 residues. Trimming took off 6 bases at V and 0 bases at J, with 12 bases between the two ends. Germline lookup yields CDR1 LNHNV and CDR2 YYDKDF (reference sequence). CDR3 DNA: TGTGCCACCAGTTCCGACAGGAGCTCCTACGAGCAGTACTTC. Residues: CATSSDRSSYEQYF.

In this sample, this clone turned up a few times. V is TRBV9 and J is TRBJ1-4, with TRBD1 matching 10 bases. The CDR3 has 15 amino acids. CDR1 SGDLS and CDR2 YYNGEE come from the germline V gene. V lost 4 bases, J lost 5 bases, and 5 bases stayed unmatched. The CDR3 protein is CASSPGQGGNEKLFF. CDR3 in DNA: TGTGCCAGCAGCCCTGGACAGGGGGGGAATGAAAAACTGTTTTTT.

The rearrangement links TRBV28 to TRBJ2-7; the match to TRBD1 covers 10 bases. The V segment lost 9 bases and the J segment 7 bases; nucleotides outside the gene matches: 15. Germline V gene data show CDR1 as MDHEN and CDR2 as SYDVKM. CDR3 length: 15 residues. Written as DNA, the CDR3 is TGTGCCAGTCCTCCCCCGGGACAGGGGCTAGATGAGCAGTACTTC. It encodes CASPPPGQGLDEQYF.

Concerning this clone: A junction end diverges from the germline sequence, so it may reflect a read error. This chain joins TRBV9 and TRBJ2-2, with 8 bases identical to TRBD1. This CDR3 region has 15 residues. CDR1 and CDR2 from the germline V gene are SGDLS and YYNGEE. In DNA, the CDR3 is TGTGCCGGCAGCGTGACAGGGGTTGGCACCGGGGAGCTGTTTTTT. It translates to CAGSVTGVGTGELFF.

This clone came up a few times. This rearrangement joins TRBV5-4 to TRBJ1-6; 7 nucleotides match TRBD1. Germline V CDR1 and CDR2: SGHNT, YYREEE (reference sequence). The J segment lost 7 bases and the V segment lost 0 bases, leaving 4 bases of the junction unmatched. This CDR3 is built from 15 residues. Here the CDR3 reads CASSLEQTGNSPLHF. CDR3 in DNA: TGTGCCAGCAGCTTGGAGCAGACAGGGAATTCACCCCTCCACTTT.

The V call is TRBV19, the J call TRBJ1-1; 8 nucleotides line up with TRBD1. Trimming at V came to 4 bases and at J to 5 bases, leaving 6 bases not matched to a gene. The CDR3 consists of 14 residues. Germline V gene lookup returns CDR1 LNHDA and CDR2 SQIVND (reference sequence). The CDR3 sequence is CASSRGQAGTEAFF. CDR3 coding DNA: TGTGCCAGTAGTAGGGGACAGGCAGGGACTGAAGCTTTCTTT.

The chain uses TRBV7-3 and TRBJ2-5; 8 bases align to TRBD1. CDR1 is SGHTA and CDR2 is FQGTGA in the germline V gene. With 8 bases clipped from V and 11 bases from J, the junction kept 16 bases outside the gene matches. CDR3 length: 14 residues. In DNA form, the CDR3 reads TGTGCCAGCGCGTTCGGGCAGGGGGCTTATGAGCAGTACTTC. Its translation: CASAFGQGAYEQYF.

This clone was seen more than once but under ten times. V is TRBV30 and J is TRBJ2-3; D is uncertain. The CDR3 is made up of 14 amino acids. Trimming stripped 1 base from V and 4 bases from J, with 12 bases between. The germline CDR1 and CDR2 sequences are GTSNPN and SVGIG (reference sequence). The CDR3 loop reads CAWSAGKTADTQYF. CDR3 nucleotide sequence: TGTGCCTGGAGTGCAGGAAAGACGGCAGATACGCAGTATTTT.

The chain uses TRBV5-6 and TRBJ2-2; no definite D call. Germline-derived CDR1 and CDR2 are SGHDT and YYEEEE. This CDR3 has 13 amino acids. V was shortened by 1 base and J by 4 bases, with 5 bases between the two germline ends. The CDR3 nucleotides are TGTGCCAGCAGCTTGCGCAGCACCGGGGAGCTGTTTTTT. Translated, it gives CASSLRSTGELFF.

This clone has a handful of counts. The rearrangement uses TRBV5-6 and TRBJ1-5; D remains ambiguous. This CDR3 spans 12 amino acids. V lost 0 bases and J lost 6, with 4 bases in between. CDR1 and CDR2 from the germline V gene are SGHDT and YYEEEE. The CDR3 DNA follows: TGTGCCAGCAGCTTGGGTAGTCAGCCCCAGCATTTT. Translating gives CASSLGSQPQHF.

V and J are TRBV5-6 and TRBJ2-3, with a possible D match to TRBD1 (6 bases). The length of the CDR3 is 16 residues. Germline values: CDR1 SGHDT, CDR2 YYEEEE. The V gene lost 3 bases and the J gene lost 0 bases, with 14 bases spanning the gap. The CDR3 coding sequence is TGTGCCAGCAGCTCCCGCCGGACAGCTAGCACAGATACGCAGTATTTT. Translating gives CASSSRRTASTDTQYF.

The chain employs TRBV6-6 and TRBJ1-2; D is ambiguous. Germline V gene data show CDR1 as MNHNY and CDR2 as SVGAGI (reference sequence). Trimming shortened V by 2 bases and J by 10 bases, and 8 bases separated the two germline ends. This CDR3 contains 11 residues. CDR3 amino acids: CASSYDLVYTF. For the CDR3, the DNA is TGTGCCAGCAGTTACGACCTAGTCTACACCTTC.

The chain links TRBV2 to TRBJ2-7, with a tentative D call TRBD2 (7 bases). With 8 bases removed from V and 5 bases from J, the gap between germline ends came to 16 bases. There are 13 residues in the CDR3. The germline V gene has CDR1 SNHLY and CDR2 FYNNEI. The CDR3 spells CASRGLGGHEQYF. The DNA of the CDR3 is TGTGCCAGCCGGGGACTGGGGGGGCACGAGCAGTACTTC. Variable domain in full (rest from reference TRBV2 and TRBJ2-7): EPEVTQTPSHQVTQMGQEVILRCVPISNHLYFYWYRQILGQKVEFLVSFYNNEISEKSEIFDDQFSVERPDGSNFTLKIRSTKLEDSAMYFCASRGLGGHEQYFGPGTRLTVT.